This T cell receptor (beta chain) derives from a study of shared clonotypes between healthy human individuals. Germline V gene data show CDR1 as SGHTA and CDR2 as FQGNSA. The ends lost 5 bases at V and 4 bases at J; junction bases unmatched: 4. The CDR3 length is 14 residues. With respect to this clone: Its matching antigen is unknown.

Libraries were prepared by immunoSEQ multiplex PCR; TCRdb keeps only in-frame clonotypes and omits some of them. This sample has 1.5 million to 1.9 million clones, with around 98% found just once. Whole-study findings and limits: Donors were few, which limited the genetic and exposure-history diversity represented.

The rearrangement uses TRBV7-2 and TRBJ2-3, with 9 nucleotides matching TRBD1. Input material: naive CD4+ T cells sorted from blood. The subset here: CD45RA+ positively selected. The origin of this receptor is a man aged 25 to 40 in good health. The CDR3 protein is CASSRQGGPDTQYF. The CDR3 coding sequence is TGTGCCAGCAGCCGACAGGGGGGGCCAGATACGCAGTATTTT.